This entry lists 3 T cell receptor beta chains sequenced from one sample in a study of blood T cell repertoires in COVID-19 (dated by TCRdb to about 2020). To prepare the library, the immunoSEQ multiplex PCR assay was applied. TCRdb took this table from immuneACCESS and kept in-frame rearrangements with V and J called. Such tables lack part of the clones; where checked against another copy, unresolved V genes explain under half of the gap, and the rest is unexplained. The sample profile shows around 150,000 clones; 75% to 85% of them were found once. About 4% of the sample rests with the top ten. Input material: peripheral blood. All receptors come from a man between 60 and 70 years old with acute or convalescent COVID-19.

V and J are TRBV5-1 and TRBJ2-2; possibly TRBD1 for D (6 bases). The CDR3 is 16 residues long. Germline CDR1 reads SGHRS; CDR2 reads YFSETQ. V was shortened by 0 bases and J by 2 bases, with 11 bases between the two germline ends. CDR3 loop: CASSLGSGTNTGELFF. The CDR3 coding sequence is TGCGCCAGCAGCTTGGGTTCTGGGACAAACACCGGGGAGCTGTTTTTT.

In this sample, this clone turned up once. The rearrangement uses TRBV29-1 and TRBJ2-1; tentatively, D is TRBD2 (6 bases). V was shortened by 6 bases and J by 8 bases, with 17 bases between the two germline ends. The CDR3 contains 13 residues. Germline values: CDR1 SQVTM, CDR2 ANQGSEA. The CDR3 DNA reads TGCAGCGTCGAGGGGCTAGCGAGGGATGAGCAGTTCTTC. Translated, it gives CSVEGLARDEQFF.

The chain is built from TRBV27 and TRBJ2-1, with TRBD2 matching 13 bases. Germline trimming cut 7 bases from V and 10 bases from J; bases unmatched to any gene: 10. From germline, CDR1 is MNHEY and CDR2 SMNVEV (reference sequence). The CDR3 totals 15 residues. CDR3: CASTYGLAGAREQFF. The CDR3 DNA is TGTGCCAGCACCTATGGACTAGCGGGAGCTAGAGAGCAGTTCTTC.